Sequencing of this T cell receptor (beta chain) was carried out in a study of blood T cell repertoires in COVID-19. Study overall: Specimens from acute and convalescent COVID-19 originated in the United States, Italy and Spain. The cDNA or gDNA used as material had been derived from T cells, B-cell-depleted T cells, or PBMCs.

Study processing details: From reference gene primer amplification, estimates of nucleated cell counts were derived. Repertoires were generated with immunoSEQ multiplex PCR, while TCRdb's copy carries only in-frame clones and drops some. That table is the source of V, J and clone size, and D and trimming were worked out from the DNA. The sample carries just under 45,000 clones, approximately 87% recorded once. Enrolment of Seattle patients took place during active infection, and they were followed longitudinally. The source material was peripheral blood. This sequence was found in a man aged 35 to 55 with COVID-19, enrolled during active disease.

CDR3 region: CASSLGPQGAGTEAFF. The DNA of the CDR3 is TGCGCCAGCAGCTTGGGGCCTCAGGGGGCGGGAACTGAAGCTTTCTTT. The chain recombines TRBV5-1 with TRBJ1-1, with TRBD1 matching 8 bases. CDR3 size: 16 residues. J gave up 5 bases and V 0 bases, and 9 bases lay outside the gene matches. Germline CDR1 is SGHRS and CDR2 is YFSETQ.